This TCR beta chain was identified in a study of blood T cell repertoires in COVID-19 (dated by TCRdb to the early 2020s). For context, the study as a whole: Samples from collaborators originated in the United States, Italy and Spain and spanned both the acute and convalescent phases of COVID-19. Deeply sampled blood TCRbeta repertoires from subjects exposed to, actively infected with, or recovered from COVID-19 were included in the dataset. A de-identified subject ID, COVID-19 status, age in years and sex were almost always included in the sample metadata. Where available, HLA class I and class II types were obtained from metadata supplied by the sample provider rather than from assay-based typing. Samples were obtained from the ongoing ImmuneRACE study (first 160 participants) and from 1,200 or so subjects provided by 6 global collaborators. The prospective study material was composed of cDNA or gDNA derived from T cells, B-cell-depleted T cells, or PBMCs. A freely available public database, intended as a resource for researchers studying the immune response to SARS-CoV-2, is where the repertoires were released. Results the study describes overall, beyond this receptor: The quantity of clinical and demographic metadata differed by source and by participant and was supplied without curation.

TCRbeta CDR3 regions were amplified from genomic DNA by means of the immunoSEQ Assay, a bias-controlled multiplex PCR. For the original study's pipeline: The number of nucleated cells in each sample was estimated by amplification of reference gene primers within the assay. To quantify the absolute abundance of each unique TCRbeta CDR3 rearrangement, sequence reads were collapsed and filtered. For each sample, productive Simpson clonality was calculated as the square root of Simpson's diversity index across productive rearrangements. What TCRdb holds here is the immuneACCESS table cut down to in-frame rearrangements. Part of the clones is not present; checked against another copy, under half of the missing clones reflect an unresolved V gene, and the others are unexplained. The V and J calls and clone size come from that table; D and trimming were worked out from the DNA. The sample includes approximately 450,000 clones, with approximately 90% observed a single time. Approximately 1.2% of the sample belongs to the ten largest clones.

Details on this clone: Its target antigen remains unknown. Per-base qualities were not stored, and no clone one base away is much larger.

The germline V gene sets CDR1 to MDHEN and CDR2 to SYDVKM. Trimming takes 6 bases off V and 8 bases off J; junction bases not matched to a gene: 4. Taken from cysteine to phenylalanine, the CDR3 has 13 residues. The kept DNA is CDR3 alone, 39 bases in frame from the first base. In the prospective study, participants were about 18 to 95 years old, resided in around 25 geographic areas of the United States, and were enrolled through a virtual design. Cohort assignment in the prospective study relied on participant-reported clinical history from a screening survey and a study questionnaire. Recovered participants in ImmuneRACE Cohort 3 were defined by two consecutive negative NP/OP PCR tests, clearance by a healthcare professional, or resolution of symptoms. Each participant in the prospective study had whole blood, serum and a nasopharyngeal or oropharyngeal swab collected by mobile phlebotomists. Over a roughly two-month period, participants in the prospective study had the option of providing additional blood draws and questionnaires. Before DNA extraction, prospective study blood samples were shipped either frozen or at room temperature.

The sample was PBMCs or T cells enriched from blood (not recorded which). Recombination linked TRBV28 to TRBJ1-4; 9 central bases correspond to TRBD1. The receptor comes from a man aged 25-40 years who had recovered from COVID-19. The CDR3 has the sequence CASSPGTGEKLFF. The DNA sequence is given as TGTGCCAGCAGCCCAGGGACAGGGGAAAAACTGTTTTTT.